The rows below give T cell receptor beta chains drawn from one sample of a study of technical replicates of blood from several donors. Clones were read by immunoSEQ multiplex PCR, and TCRdb kept only the in-frame ones, dropping some. The repertoire consists of approximately 18,000 clones, with under 90% occurring once and the leading ten covering roughly a tenth. Material: PBMCs. The receptor source for this set is a human donor in good health. Some clones in this sample may be carry-over from other donors' samples. CDR3s include the opening cysteine and the closing phenylalanine or tryptophan. The D gene is left open where the match is weak. Clone size is shown for a subset of rows, as once, few, many or a class of expanded clone.

d_gene	j_gene	v_gene	abundance	CDR3aa	CDR3nt
.	TRBJ1-3	TRBV18	.	CASHGGLTGNTIYF	TGTGCCAGCCACGGGGGACTGACTGGAAACACCATATATTTT
.	TRBJ1-2	TRBV27	.	CASSEGGVFGGYTF	TGTGCCAGCAGCGAGGGGGGGGTGTTTGGTGGCTACACCTTC
TRBD2	TRBJ2-3	TRBV6-4	.	CASSDNSGLAGEVDTQYF	TGTGCCAGCAGTGACAACTCAGGACTAGCGGGAGAGGTAGATACGCAGTATTTT
.	TRBJ2-1	TRBV11-2	.	CASSLEPARGNEQFF	TGTGCCAGCAGCTTAGAACCAGCGAGAGGTAATGAGCAGTTCTTC
.	TRBJ2-1	TRBV6-5	.	CASSYSDIRGLHEQFF	TGTGCCAGCAGTTACTCGGATATCAGGGGCTTGCATGAGCAGTTCTTC
TRBD1	TRBJ2-4	TRBV15	.	CATSIGDRKNIQYF	TGTGCCACCAGCATAGGGGACAGGAAAAACATTCAGTACTTC
.	TRBJ2-3	TRBV29-1	.	CSVDTGAIDTQYF	TGCAGCGTTGATACGGGAGCGATAGATACGCAGTATTTT
.	TRBJ2-5	TRBV9	.	CASSVELRGGETQYF	TGTGCCAGCAGCGTAGAACTGCGAGGGGGAGAGACCCAGTACTTC
TRBD1	TRBJ2-1	TRBV18	.	CASSPWTGDNEQFF	TGTGCCAGCTCACCATGGACAGGGGACAATGAGCAGTTCTTC
TRBD2	TRBJ2-2	TRBV29-1	.	CSVKTSGDGELFF	TGCAGCGTTAAGACTAGCGGGGACGGGGAGCTGTTTTTT
.	TRBJ2-5	TRBV9	.	CASSLTGIQETQYF	TGTGCCAGCAGCCTGACAGGTATACAAGAGACCCAGTACTTC
TRBD2	TRBJ2-6	TRBV5-1	.	CASSLAAGAGANVLTF	TGCGCCAGCAGCTTGGCAGCGGGAGCTGGGGCCAACGTCCTGACTTTC
.	TRBJ2-3	TRBV6-1	.	CASSEDHLSTDTQYF	TGTGCCAGCAGTGAAGACCACTTAAGCACAGATACGCAGTATTTT
.	TRBJ1-3	TRBV5-6	.	CASSKDSNSGNTIYF	TGTGCCAGCAGCAAGGACAGCAACTCTGGAAACACCATATATTTT
.	TRBJ2-5	TRBV5-1	.	CASGQEGTMETQYF	TGCGCCAGCGGACAGGAGGGGACCATGGAGACCCAGTACTTC
TRBD1	TRBJ1-2	TRBV30	few	CAWSHGTAYGYTF	TGTGCCTGGAGCCACGGGACAGCCTATGGCTACACCTTC
.	TRBJ2-1	TRBV5-6	.	CASSFFGYNEQFF	TGTGCCAGCAGCTTCTTCGGGTACAATGAGCAGTTCTTC
.	TRBJ2-3	TRBV14	.	CASSQFIAQGSTDTQYF	TGTGCCAGCAGCCAATTTATCGCCCAGGGTAGCACAGATACGCAGTATTTT
TRBD2	TRBJ2-4	TRBV19	few	CASSNTGLAADIQYF	TGTGCCAGTAGTAATACAGGACTAGCAGCAGACATTCAGTACTTC
.	TRBJ1-4	TRBV5-1	once	CASSATERHNEKLFF	TGCGCCAGCAGCGCCACGGAGAGGCACAATGAAAAACTGTTTTTT
TRBD1	TRBJ1-3	TRBV30	.	CAWSGRQGDTIYF	TGTGCCTGGAGTGGAAGACAGGGAGACACCATATATTTT
.	TRBJ1-1	TRBV7-9	.	CASSLVYFASRATEAFF	TGTGCCAGCAGCTTAGTCTATTTTGCTAGCCGAGCCACTGAAGCTTTCTTT
.	TRBJ1-4	TRBV5-1	.	CASSLRQGNEKLFF	TGCGCCAGCAGCTTGAGGCAGGGTAATGAAAAACTGTTTTTT
.	TRBJ1-1	TRBV6-5	few	CATLRTENTEAFF	TGTGCCACCCTTCGGACAGAGAACACTGAAGCTTTCTTT
.	TRBJ2-3	TRBV7-2	.	CASSQPLDTQYF	TGTGCCAGCAGCCAACCACTAGATACGCAGTATTTT
TRBD1	TRBJ1-2	TRBV5-6	.	CASSFGTGGVGTF	TGTGCCAGCAGCTTCGGGACAGGGGGCGTCGGAACCTTC
TRBD1	TRBJ1-3	TRBV18	.	CASSPDRDGNTIYF	TGTGCCAGCTCACCGGACAGGGATGGAAACACCATATATTTT
.	TRBJ2-3	TRBV5-6	.	CASSLGHTDTQYF	TGTGCCAGCAGCTTGGGGCACACAGATACGCAGTATTTT
TRBD2	TRBJ2-2	TRBV5-1	.	CASSQLAGGGIGELFF	TGCGCCAGCAGCCAACTAGCGGGAGGGGGGATCGGGGAGCTGTTTTTT
TRBD1	TRBJ1-5	TRBV19	few	CASSGTGRQPQHF	TGTGCCAGTAGTGGGACAGGGAGGCAGCCCCAGCATTTT
.	TRBJ1-2	TRBV30	.	CAWKSSRGTGYTF	TGTGCCTGGAAGAGTAGTCGAGGAACAGGCTACACCTTC
.	TRBJ1-5	TRBV7-2	.	CASSFPRGKQPQHF	TGTGCCAGCAGCTTCCCCAGGGGAAAACAGCCCCAGCATTTT
.	TRBJ1-3	TRBV4-2	.	CASSQPDTSHSGNTIYF	TGTGCCAGCAGCCAACCCGACACGTCTCACTCTGGAAACACCATATATTTT
.	TRBJ2-1	TRBV29-1	.	CSFDRGYNEQFF	TGCAGCTTTGACAGAGGCTACAATGAGCAGTTCTTC
TRBD2	TRBJ2-6	TRBV13	.	CASSFPTGLAPSSGANVLTF	TGTGCCAGCAGCTTTCCCACGGGACTAGCGCCGAGCTCTGGGGCCAACGTCCTGACTTTC
.	TRBJ1-2	TRBV29-1	once	CSAERRVGGYTF	TGCAGCGCCGAACGCAGGGTAGGGGGCTACACCTTC
TRBD2	TRBJ2-6	TRBV19	few	CASSIVLGGSSGANVLTF	TGTGCCAGTAGTATTGTTTTGGGCGGGAGCTCTGGGGCCAACGTCCTGACTTTC
.	TRBJ1-4	TRBV7-9	.	CATAGGVSDEKLFF	TGTGCCACCGCGGGGGGGGTTAGCGATGAAAAACTGTTTTTT
.	TRBJ2-2	TRBV5-1	.	CASRAGTGELFF	TGCGCCAGCAGAGCAGGGACCGGGGAGCTGTTTTTT
TRBD2	TRBJ2-1	TRBV4-1	.	CASKLIEPGLAGGGAYNEQFF	TGCGCCAGCAAGCTCATTGAGCCGGGACTAGCGGGAGGAGGTGCCTACAATGAGCAGTTCTTC